This T cell receptor (beta chain) was obtained from a study of type 1 regulatory T cells. Study context: T-allo10 is a Tr1-enriched, alloantigen-specific CD4 T cell product made in vitro.

CDR3 size: 11 residues. The germline V and J ends were trimmed by 5 bases and 4 bases, with 7 bases remaining between them. CDR1 and CDR2 (germline): SQVTM, ANQGSEA. Study-level results: Type 1 regulatory T cells had a more restricted TCR repertoire than non-type 1 regulatory T cells.

TCRdb re-derived calls from the reads in MiXCR, one entry per CDR3 protein. Among 55,000 to 65,000 distinct CDR3 sequences listed, roughly 60% were seen once. Remarks on this clonotype: What it recognizes is unknown.

The chain carries TRBV29-1 and TRBJ2-3; no definite D call. This sequence was found in a human donor in good health. The specimen was cultured non-Tr1 T cells, either the whole culture or a sorted T cell fraction (not recorded which). In DNA form, the CDR3 reads TGCAGCGTTATGGTGGCAGATACGCAGTATTTT. Translated, it gives CSVMVADTQYF.